A selection of T cell receptor beta chains follows, all from one sample in a study of blood T cell repertoires in COVID-19. Method: immunoSEQ multiplex PCR; TCRdb's copy keeps in-frame clones and lacks some. Of 200,000 to 250,000 clones listed, 84% are singletons. Specimen: peripheral blood. Receptors were obtained from a man over 45 with acute or convalescent COVID-19. Both conserved end residues are trimmed from each CDR3.

J gene: TRBJ2-1
V gene: TRBV24-1
CDR3 protein: ATSDLSGRRANEQF

J gene: TRBJ1-5
V gene: TRBV10-2
CDR3 protein: ASEGQWDHSNQPQH

J gene: TRBJ1-1
V gene: TRBV18
CDR3 protein: ASSPANLRQGADGAF

J gene: TRBJ2-7
V gene: TRBV9
CDR3 protein: ASSRTGQDYEQY

J gene: TRBJ2-7
V gene: TRBV5-1
CDR3 protein: ASSTLQGAGEQY

J gene: TRBJ2-2
V gene: TRBV3-1/TRBV3-2
CDR3 protein: ASSQGRLAGGNTGELF

J gene: TRBJ1-1
V gene: TRBV9
CDR3 protein: ASSASGNTEAF

J gene: TRBJ1-4
V gene: TRBV10-3
CDR3 protein: AISGGTGKNEKLF

J gene: TRBJ2-7
V gene: TRBV5-8
CDR3 protein: ASSSGTARGEQY

J gene: TRBJ2-1
V gene: TRBV27
CDR3 protein: ASSLSGAGGHNEQF

J gene: TRBJ2-7
V gene: TRBV7-9
CDR3 protein: ASSLVPYSGGSYEQY

J gene: TRBJ2-7
V gene: TRBV12-3/TRBV12-4
CDR3 protein: ATGGQGSNEQY

J gene: TRBJ2-5
V gene: TRBV5-8
CDR3 protein: ASSSQEETQY

J gene: TRBJ1-1
V gene: TRBV7-3
CDR3 protein: ASSPRAGGSAEAF

J gene: TRBJ2-7
V gene: TRBV28
CDR3 protein: ASSLTDRFDYEQY

J gene: TRBJ2-3
V gene: TRBV7-2
CDR3 protein: ASSRAAGAFDTQY

J gene: TRBJ2-2
V gene: TRBV11-3
CDR3 protein: ASSFSGGMDTGELF

J gene: TRBJ2-2
V gene: TRBV11-3
CDR3 protein: ASSRDRGTGELF

J gene: TRBJ1-6
V gene: TRBV11-2
CDR3 protein: ASSLPYNSPLH

J gene: TRBJ1-5
V gene: TRBV27
CDR3 protein: ASSLSYSNQPQH

J gene: TRBJ2-5
V gene: TRBV11-2
CDR3 protein: ASSRNREETQY

J gene: TRBJ1-5
V gene: TRBV3-1/TRBV3-2
CDR3 protein: ASSQGGGGPQH

J gene: TRBJ1-3
V gene: TRBV2
CDR3 protein: ASSVRVSSSGNTIY

J gene: TRBJ2-5
V gene: TRBV9
CDR3 protein: ASSLSSSGSGETQY

J gene: TRBJ2-3
V gene: TRBV3-1/TRBV3-2
CDR3 protein: ASSPRLAADTQY

J gene: TRBJ2-7
V gene: TRBV10-3
CDR3 protein: AIGVAGGPYEQY

J gene: TRBJ2-5
V gene: TRBV4-1
CDR3 protein: ASSPLNGRAETQY

J gene: TRBJ2-7
V gene: TRBV29-1
CDR3 protein: SVASRQNYEQY

J gene: TRBJ2-7
V gene: TRBV7-6
CDR3 protein: ASSLEQGTMDEQY

J gene: TRBJ2-7
V gene: TRBV18
CDR3 protein: ASSPGAGVSYEQY

J gene: TRBJ2-5
V gene: TRBV3-1/TRBV3-2
CDR3 protein: ASSQEALTAGETQY

J gene: TRBJ2-7
V gene: TRBV2
CDR3 protein: ASSGRDKIYEQY

J gene: TRBJ1-2
V gene: TRBV5-1
CDR3 protein: ASSLVQATYGYT

J gene: TRBJ2-7
V gene: TRBV27
CDR3 protein: ASSFSQGSYEQY

J gene: TRBJ2-1
V gene: TRBV2
CDR3 protein: ASSAPGLAREQF

J gene: TRBJ2-7
V gene: TRBV25-1
CDR3 protein: ASGFPGSYEQY

J gene: TRBJ1-1
V gene: TRBV5-4
CDR3 protein: ASSSPAGQNTEAF

J gene: TRBJ2-6
V gene: TRBV24-1
CDR3 protein: ATSDTRQGSSSGANVLT

J gene: TRBJ1-1
V gene: TRBV12-3/TRBV12-4
CDR3 protein: ASSRQNTEAF

J gene: TRBJ2-2
V gene: TRBV7-3
CDR3 protein: ASSPTSGELF

J gene: TRBJ1-5
V gene: TRBV10-3
CDR3 protein: AIKRDLVQPQH

J gene: TRBJ2-7
V gene: TRBV28
CDR3 protein: ASSLLAGIYEQY

J gene: TRBJ2-5
V gene: TRBV4-1
CDR3 protein: ASSQDAPGDQETQY

J gene: TRBJ1-1
V gene: TRBV28
CDR3 protein: ASSLSGQGGFGTEAF

J gene: TRBJ1-4
V gene: TRBV5-6
CDR3 protein: ASSLFGSDTPATNEKLF

J gene: TRBJ1-2
V gene: TRBV11-2
CDR3 protein: ASSLAQNYGYT

J gene: TRBJ1-3
V gene: TRBV10-1
CDR3 protein: ASSEDFSGNTIY

J gene: TRBJ2-3
V gene: TRBV19
CDR3 protein: ASSIGLAGRDTQY

J gene: TRBJ2-7
V gene: TRBV5-4
CDR3 protein: ASRSLLGDEQY

J gene: TRBJ1-2
V gene: TRBV9
CDR3 protein: ASSPNERYGYT

J gene: TRBJ1-6
V gene: TRBV2
CDR3 protein: ASTPPGSSYNSPLH

J gene: TRBJ1-6
V gene: TRBV11-3
CDR3 protein: ASSLGTLNSPLH

J gene: TRBJ1-2
V gene: TRBV6-6
CDR3 protein: ASSRDRVRDGYT

J gene: TRBJ2-3
V gene: TRBV6-1
CDR3 protein: ASSEAPQVTDTQY

J gene: TRBJ1-1
V gene: TRBV5-5
CDR3 protein: ASSLGTGKMNTEAF

J gene: TRBJ2-2
V gene: TRBV11-2
CDR3 protein: ASSLVRGRAKVNTGELF

J gene: TRBJ2-1
V gene: TRBV4-1
CDR3 protein: ASSLRGGGLYNEQF